The clone carrying this T cell receptor (beta chain) has a count of ten or more. Its specificity is not known. The CDR3 runs to 15 residues. Looked up from germline, CDR1 is LNHDA and CDR2 is SQIVND (reference sequence). Trimming pared 3 bases from V and 2 bases from J, leaving 8 bases between. TCRdb itself ran the multiplex PCR reads through MiXCR, one entry per CDR3 protein. The sample has tens of thousands of distinct CDR3 sequences, around 20% seen once; the top ten hold roughly 2.4%. The lymph nodes were axillary draining lymph nodes from breast cancer patients. The data were obtained in a study of breast tumors, draining lymph nodes, adjacent tissues. Overall study results and limits: Compared with basal-like, luminal-like tumors shared significantly more repertoire with nontumor tissue.

The gene calls are TRBV19 and TRBJ2-6; no firm D call. The TCR comes from a female donor with breast cancer. Some clones in this sample may be carry-over from other donors' samples. The sequenced sample was axillary lymph node tissue. The CDR3 loop reads CASSMGNPGANVLTF. The CDR3 DNA reads as TGTGCCAGTAGTATGGGGAATCCTGGGGCCAACGTCCTGACTTTC.